Sequencing of this TCR beta chain was carried out in a study of blood T cell repertoires in COVID-19. Whole-study context: Nucleic acid was either cDNA or gDNA, and it came from T cells, B-cell-depleted T cells, or PBMCs.

Trimming cost V 3 bases and J 2 bases; bases outside gene matches: 2. Germline V CDR1 and CDR2: SGHRS, YFSETQ. The CDR3 is 15 residues long. This table comes from immunoSEQ multiplex PCR, and its TCRdb copy is limited to in-frame clones, with some not included. The repertoire holds 120,000 or so clones, 88% seen once, with about 3% in the top ten. The source material was peripheral blood. This chain connects TRBV5-1 to TRBJ2-2; 9 bases align to TRBD1. The sequence came from a woman between 50 and 59 years old with acute or convalescent COVID-19. DNA of the CDR3: TGCGCCAGCAGCTCGGGACAGGGTAACACCGGGGAGCTGTTTTTT. This gives the protein CASSSGQGNTGELFF.